This is a list of T cell receptor beta chains from one sample in a study of blood T cells in healthy people across ages. Using its own MiXCR run on the 5' RACE reads, TCRdb lists one record per CDR3 protein. This table has fewer than 1,000,000 distinct CDR3 sequences, about 47% appearing once. Input material: blood. These TCRs come from a man older than 75 in good health. CDR3s include the opening cysteine and the closing phenylalanine or tryptophan. Each record gives: J gene, clone size, V gene, D gene, CDR3 protein, CDR3 DNA. D genes are given only for firm matches. Not every row has a clone size; where given, it reads once, few, many or a size class.

j_call: TRBJ2-1
clone_size: .
v_call: TRBV7-2
d_call: .
cdr3_aa: CASSQQVGLSSYNEQFF
cdr3_nt: TGTGCCAGCAGCCAACAGGTCGGCCTGAGCTCCTACAATGAGCAGTTCTTC

j_call: TRBJ1-1
clone_size: .
v_call: TRBV7-9
d_call: .
cdr3_aa: CASSPGEAFF
cdr3_nt: TGTGCCAGCAGCCCGGGTGAAGCTTTCTTT

j_call: TRBJ2-7
clone_size: few
v_call: TRBV12-3/TRBV12-4
d_call: TRBD1
cdr3_aa: CASTWDRGREQYF
cdr3_nt: TGTGCCAGCACTTGGGACAGGGGCCGCGAGCAGTACTTC

j_call: TRBJ2-1
clone_size: .
v_call: TRBV10-2
d_call: .
cdr3_aa: CASSGEWVNEQFF
cdr3_nt: TGCGCCAGCAGTGGTGAATGGGTGAATGAGCAGTTCTTC

j_call: TRBJ2-1
clone_size: .
v_call: TRBV3-1
d_call: TRBD2
cdr3_aa: CASSLWTSGSQETQFF
cdr3_nt: TGTGCCAGCAGCCTTTGGACTAGCGGGAGCCAAGAGACCCAGTTCTTC

j_call: TRBJ2-1
clone_size: few
v_call: TRBV5-1
d_call: .
cdr3_aa: CASSLDTRTDEQFF
cdr3_nt: TGCGCCAGCAGCTTGGATACTAGAACAGATGAGCAGTTCTTC

j_call: TRBJ1-1
clone_size: .
v_call: TRBV5-6
d_call: .
cdr3_aa: CASSLGGPPSGEAFF
cdr3_nt: TGTGCCAGCAGCTTGGGGGGTCCCCCCTCAGGTGAAGCTTTCTTT

j_call: TRBJ2-5
clone_size: few
v_call: TRBV15
d_call: TRBD2
cdr3_aa: CATRHSGRKETQYF
cdr3_nt: TGTGCCACCAGACACAGCGGGAGAAAAGAGACCCAGTACTTC

j_call: TRBJ2-5
clone_size: once
v_call: TRBV6-2/TRBV6-3
d_call: .
cdr3_aa: CASSYSPPDYDRETQYF
cdr3_nt: TGTGCCAGCAGTTACTCTCCCCCGGACTACGATAGAGAGACCCAGTACTTC

j_call: TRBJ2-1
clone_size: few
v_call: TRBV18
d_call: .
cdr3_aa: CASSPILDSYNEQFF
cdr3_nt: TGTGCCAGCTCACCCATACTAGACTCCTACAATGAGCAGTTCTTC

j_call: TRBJ1-5
clone_size: .
v_call: TRBV7-2
d_call: .
cdr3_aa: CASSLQVSGHQPQHF
cdr3_nt: TGTGCCAGCAGCTTACAGGTCTCGGGGCACCAGCCCCAGCATTTT

j_call: TRBJ1-1
clone_size: .
v_call: TRBV10-1
d_call: TRBD1
cdr3_aa: CASRARTGDNTEAFF
cdr3_nt: TGCGCCAGCAGGGCCCGGACAGGGGATAACACTGAAGCTTTCTTT

j_call: TRBJ1-2
clone_size: .
v_call: TRBV7-9
d_call: TRBD1
cdr3_aa: CASSLNTGDGYTF
cdr3_nt: TGTGCCAGCAGCTTAAACACAGGGGATGGCTACACCTTC

j_call: TRBJ2-6
clone_size: .
v_call: TRBV12-3/TRBV12-4
d_call: TRBD2
cdr3_aa: CASSLSRGDSGADVLTF
cdr3_nt: TGTGCCAGCAGTCTATCCCGGGGGGACTCTGGGGCCGACGTCCTGACTTTC

j_call: TRBJ1-1
clone_size: .
v_call: TRBV12-3/TRBV12-4
d_call: .
cdr3_aa: CASSKGVRAEAFF
cdr3_nt: TGTGCCAGCAGTAAAGGAGTGAGGGCTGAAGCTTTCTTT

j_call: TRBJ2-7
clone_size: once
v_call: TRBV12-3/TRBV12-4
d_call: .
cdr3_aa: CAGSPIGGAGSYEQYF
cdr3_nt: TGTGCCGGCAGTCCGATAGGGGGAGCCGGCTCCTACGAGCAGTACTTC

j_call: TRBJ2-5
clone_size: .
v_call: TRBV7-7
d_call: .
cdr3_aa: CASSSSLTSQETQYF
cdr3_nt: TGTGCTAGCAGCTCCTCCTTGACTTCCCAAGAGACCCAGTACTTC

j_call: TRBJ2-1
clone_size: .
v_call: TRBV29-1
d_call: .
cdr3_aa: CSVVPGNEQFF
cdr3_nt: TGCAGCGTTGTTCCCGGAAATGAGCAGTTCTTC

j_call: TRBJ2-1
clone_size: .
v_call: TRBV4-2
d_call: .
cdr3_aa: CASSQVLQGVGSYNEQFF
cdr3_nt: TGTGCCAGCAGCCAGGTGCTTCAGGGAGTCGGCTCCTACAATGAGCAGTTCTTC

j_call: TRBJ2-1
clone_size: .
v_call: TRBV15
d_call: TRBD1
cdr3_aa: CATSIDRGVLNEQFF
cdr3_nt: TGTGCCACCAGCATAGACAGGGGAGTACTCAATGAGCAGTTCTTC

j_call: TRBJ2-5
clone_size: few
v_call: TRBV19
d_call: .
cdr3_aa: CASSPRLVPETQYF
cdr3_nt: TGTGCCAGTAGTCCCCGACTAGTCCCAGAGACCCAGTACTTC

j_call: TRBJ2-1
clone_size: many
v_call: TRBV10-3
d_call: TRBD2
cdr3_aa: CAISFLAERNEQFF
cdr3_nt: TGTGCCATCAGTTTCCTAGCGGAGCGCAATGAGCAGTTCTTC

j_call: TRBJ2-1
clone_size: .
v_call: TRBV12-3/TRBV12-4
d_call: TRBD1
cdr3_aa: CASSLGGEDRGRFF
cdr3_nt: TGTGCCAGCAGTTTAGGGGGAGAGGACAGGGGGAGGTTCTTC

j_call: TRBJ2-5
clone_size: .
v_call: TRBV7-8
d_call: TRBD2
cdr3_aa: CASSSQLSGIYNEQYF
cdr3_nt: TGTGCCAGCAGCTCCCAACTGAGCGGGATCTACAATGAGCAGTACTTC

j_call: TRBJ2-1
clone_size: few
v_call: TRBV4-2
d_call: TRBD2
cdr3_aa: CASSQDRAGSGNEQFF
cdr3_nt: TGTGCCAGCAGCCAAGATCGAGCGGGATCGGGCAATGAGCAGTTCTTC

j_call: TRBJ2-7
clone_size: many
v_call: TRBV29-1
d_call: TRBD1
cdr3_aa: CSVAGQGINEQYF
cdr3_nt: TGCAGCGTAGCGGGACAGGGAATCAACGAGCAGTACTTC

j_call: TRBJ2-1
clone_size: few
v_call: TRBV27
d_call: .
cdr3_aa: CASSLLGDNYNEQFF
cdr3_nt: TGTGCCAGCAGTTTATTAGGCGATAACTACAATGAGCAGTTCTTC

j_call: TRBJ2-7
clone_size: .
v_call: TRBV7-9
d_call: TRBD1
cdr3_aa: CASSRAAGGMRYEQYF
cdr3_nt: TGTGCCAGCAGCCGGGCCGCAGGGGGTATGAGGTACGAGCAGTACTTC

j_call: TRBJ2-7
clone_size: many
v_call: TRBV24-1
d_call: .
cdr3_aa: CATSDHEQYF
cdr3_nt: TGTGCCACCAGTGATCACGAGCAGTACTTC

j_call: TRBJ2-1
clone_size: few
v_call: TRBV7-9
d_call: .
cdr3_aa: CASSAKGAANNEQFF
cdr3_nt: TGTGCCAGCAGCGCCAAAGGAGCGGCAAACAATGAGCAGTTCTTC

j_call: TRBJ1-6
clone_size: .
v_call: TRBV27
d_call: .
cdr3_aa: CASSWDRQNSPLHF
cdr3_nt: TGTGCCAGCAGTTGGGACCGACAAAATTCACCCCTCCACTTT

j_call: TRBJ2-3
clone_size: .
v_call: TRBV7-2
d_call: .
cdr3_aa: CASSLEAAASTDTQYF
cdr3_nt: TGTGCCAGCAGCTTAGAAGCGGCCGCTAGCACAGATACGCAGTATTTT

j_call: TRBJ2-5
clone_size: .
v_call: TRBV12-3/TRBV12-4
d_call: .
cdr3_aa: CASSLSGSYQETQYF
cdr3_nt: TGTGCCAGCAGCCTCAGCGGGTCGTACCAAGAGACCCAGTACTTC

j_call: TRBJ2-3
clone_size: .
v_call: TRBV18
d_call: .
cdr3_aa: CASSPPYDTQYF
cdr3_nt: TGTGCCAGCTCACCACCGTACGATACGCAGTATTTT

j_call: TRBJ2-3
clone_size: few
v_call: TRBV3-1
d_call: TRBD2
cdr3_aa: CASSHTSGSGDTQYF
cdr3_nt: TGTGCCAGCAGTCATACTAGCGGGAGTGGAGATACGCAGTATTTT

j_call: TRBJ2-7
clone_size: .
v_call: TRBV21-1
d_call: .
cdr3_aa: CASSKAHEQYF
cdr3_nt: TGTGCCAGCAGCAAAGCGCACGAGCAGTACTTC

j_call: TRBJ1-4
clone_size: .
v_call: TRBV9
d_call: TRBD1
cdr3_aa: CASSARQGSNEKLFF
cdr3_nt: TGTGCCAGCAGCGCCCGACAGGGTTCTAATGAAAAACTGTTTTTT

j_call: TRBJ2-1
clone_size: few
v_call: TRBV27
d_call: .
cdr3_aa: CASSFGGNYNEQFF
cdr3_nt: TGTGCCAGCAGTTTCGGCGGGAACTACAATGAGCAGTTCTTC

j_call: TRBJ1-2
clone_size: few
v_call: TRBV2
d_call: .
cdr3_aa: CASHGLTGQHYGYTF
cdr3_nt: TGTGCCAGCCACGGTTTAACAGGCCAACACTATGGCTACACCTTC

j_call: TRBJ2-7
clone_size: .
v_call: TRBV29-1
d_call: .
cdr3_aa: CSVGTPNTYEQYF
cdr3_nt: TGCAGCGTCGGGACTCCTAATACCTACGAGCAGTACTTC

j_call: TRBJ2-4
clone_size: .
v_call: TRBV4-2
d_call: .
cdr3_aa: CASSQALAKNIQYF
cdr3_nt: TGTGCCAGCAGCCAAGCACTAGCCAAAAACATTCAGTACTTC

j_call: TRBJ2-7
clone_size: .
v_call: TRBV4-1
d_call: .
cdr3_aa: CASSQDQELPAYEQYF
cdr3_nt: TGCGCCAGCAGCCAAGATCAGGAACTGCCTGCTTACGAGCAGTACTTC

j_call: TRBJ2-7
clone_size: few
v_call: TRBV5-1
d_call: .
cdr3_aa: CASSLSTGSHEQYF
cdr3_nt: TGCGCCAGCAGCTTGTCCACAGGGTCCCACGAGCAGTACTTC

j_call: TRBJ2-7
clone_size: few
v_call: TRBV7-9
d_call: TRBD2
cdr3_aa: CASSPRTSGRGEQYF
cdr3_nt: TGTGCCAGCAGCCCCCGGACTAGCGGGAGAGGTGAGCAGTACTTC